One sample yielded the 5 T cell receptor beta chains listed below, sequenced in a study of blood T cell repertoires in COVID-19. The repertoire was sequenced with immunoSEQ multiplex PCR; TCRdb's copy has only in-frame clones and lacks some. The sample consists of under 80,000 clones, 70% to 90% of them appearing once. The specimen sequenced was peripheral blood. The receptors here all came from a woman aged 80 or over with active COVID-19.

The chain links TRBV28 to TRBJ2-1; a weak D match, TRBD2 (6 bases). Germline CDR1 MDHEN, CDR2 SYDVKM. CDR3 length equals 17 residues. Deletions cut 4 bases from V and 2 bases from J, with 18 bases between. CDR3 region: CASSSLPGTHTYNEQFF. The CDR3 DNA reads TGTGCCAGCAGTTCCCTTCCCGGGACTCACACCTACAATGAGCAGTTCTTC.

This chain links TRBV7-9 with TRBJ2-7; TRBD1 is a possible D gene (5 bases). V lost 1 base, J lost 8 bases, and 15 bases lay in between. The germline gives CDR1 SEHNR, CDR2 FQNEAQ (reference sequence). The CDR3 is 14 residues long. The CDR3 region is CASSLEATVFQQYF. Here the CDR3 DNA reads TGTGCCAGCAGCTTAGAGGCGACAGTTTTCCAGCAGTACTTC. Full variable domain (remainder filled in from reference TRBV7-9 and TRBJ2-7): DTGVSQNPRHKITKRGQNVTFRCDPISEHNRLYWYRQTLGQGPEFLTYFQNEAQLEKSRLLSDRFSAERPKGSFSTLEIQRTEQGDSAMYLCASSLEATVFQQYFGPGTRLTVT.

The chain recombines TRBV29-1 with TRBJ1-3; TRBD1 aligns across 7 bases. The CDR3 is 14 residues long. Per germline, CDR1 SQVTM and CDR2 ANQGSEA. The V segment lost 7 bases and the J segment 4 bases; nucleotides outside the gene matches: 10. The CDR3 DNA is TGCAGCGCCTTAGAGGGGGCTGTGGGAAACACCATATATTTT. It yields the protein CSALEGAVGNTIYF. The whole variable domain, remainder taken from reference TRBV29-1 and TRBJ1-3, is SAVISQKPSRDICQRGTSLTIQCQVDSQVTMMFWYRQQPGQSLTLIATANQGSEATYESGFVIDKFPISRPNLTFSTLTVSNMSPEDSSIYLCSALEGAVGNTIYFGEGSWLTVV.

The chain joins TRBV6-5 to TRBJ2-1, with D uncertain. The CDR3 extends over 11 amino acids. Germline lookup yields CDR1 MNHEY and CDR2 SVGAGI. Trimming cost V 4 bases and J 9 bases, with 7 bases left between them. CDR3 protein: CASSFIGEQFF. CDR3 sequence (DNA): TGTGCCAGCAGTTTTATCGGTGAGCAGTTCTTC.

The V and J genes are TRBV7-3 and TRBJ2-3; D is unresolved. CDR1 and CDR2 from the germline V gene are SGHTA and FQGTGA. Trimming cost V 5 bases and J 4 bases, with 10 bases left between them. The CDR3 is 13 residues long. Here the CDR3 reads CASSARSADTQYF. The DNA of the CDR3 is TGTGCCAGCAGCGCCCGAAGCGCAGATACGCAGTATTTT.